The present T cell receptor beta chain was sequenced within a study of graft-versus-host responses after intestinal transplantation. Study context: Induction with anti-thymocyte globulin, then tacrolimus and steroids for roughly 3 years, was given to all recipients.

Profiled with immunoSEQ multiplex PCR; TCRdb holds only in-frame clones, not every one. The sample holds around 35,000 clones; 87% are singletons and the top ten take about a sixth. Study findings and constraints: Early after transplant, HvG declines were associated with peak levels of circulating GvH clones. Subjects displaying graft-donor T cell macrochimerism possessed elevated graft-versus-host to host-versus-graft clonal ratios inside allografts.

CDR1 is SGHDT and CDR2 is YYEEEE in the germline V gene. V was clipped by 0 bases and J by 7 bases, with 11 bases between them. The CDR3 has 14 residues. Lymphocytes (intraepithelial and lamina propria) were released by processing the graft tissue. Concerning this clone: The antigen is not known.

Material: ileum tissue, obtained almost 210 days after intestinal transplant. The chain is built from TRBV5-6 and TRBJ1-5; D gene uncertain. The receptor was derived from a human patient who received an intestinal transplant, so some T cells may come from the graft donor. CDR3 DNA sequence: TGTGCCAGCAGCTTGGGCAGGTCTTGGCAGCCCCAGCATTTT. Protein product: CASSLGRSWQPQHF.